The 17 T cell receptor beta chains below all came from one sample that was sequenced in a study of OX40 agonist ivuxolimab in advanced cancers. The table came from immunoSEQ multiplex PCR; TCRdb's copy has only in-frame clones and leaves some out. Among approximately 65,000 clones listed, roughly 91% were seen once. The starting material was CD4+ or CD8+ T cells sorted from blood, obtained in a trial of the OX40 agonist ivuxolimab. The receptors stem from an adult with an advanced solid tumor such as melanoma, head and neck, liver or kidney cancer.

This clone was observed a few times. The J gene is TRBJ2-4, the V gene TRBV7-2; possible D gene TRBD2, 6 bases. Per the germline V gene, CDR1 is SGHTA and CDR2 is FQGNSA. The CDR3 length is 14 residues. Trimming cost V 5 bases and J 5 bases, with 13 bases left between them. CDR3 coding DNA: TGTGCCAGCAGCACCTTGGGCGGGGAAAACATTCAGTACTTC. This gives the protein CASSTLGGENIQYF.

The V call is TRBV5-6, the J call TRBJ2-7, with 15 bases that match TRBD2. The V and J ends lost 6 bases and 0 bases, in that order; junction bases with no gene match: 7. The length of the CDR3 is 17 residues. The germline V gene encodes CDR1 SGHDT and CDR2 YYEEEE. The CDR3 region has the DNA TGTGCCAGCACCGGGACTAGCGGGGGGATTAGCTCCTACGAGCAGTACTTC. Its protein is CASTGTSGGISSYEQYF.

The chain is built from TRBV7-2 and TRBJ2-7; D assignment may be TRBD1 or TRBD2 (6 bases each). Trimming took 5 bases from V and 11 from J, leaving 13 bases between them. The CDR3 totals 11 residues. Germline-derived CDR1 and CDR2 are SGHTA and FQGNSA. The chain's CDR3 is CASSPGEVKYF. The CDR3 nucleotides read TGTGCCAGCAGCCCAGGGGAGGTGAAGTACTTC.

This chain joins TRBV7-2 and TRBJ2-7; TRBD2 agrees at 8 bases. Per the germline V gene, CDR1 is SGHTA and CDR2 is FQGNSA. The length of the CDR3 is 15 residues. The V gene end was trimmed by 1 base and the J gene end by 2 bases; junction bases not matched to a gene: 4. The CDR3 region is CASSLVVGGAYEQYF. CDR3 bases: TGTGCCAGCAGCTTAGTGGTCGGGGGGGCCTACGAGCAGTACTTC.

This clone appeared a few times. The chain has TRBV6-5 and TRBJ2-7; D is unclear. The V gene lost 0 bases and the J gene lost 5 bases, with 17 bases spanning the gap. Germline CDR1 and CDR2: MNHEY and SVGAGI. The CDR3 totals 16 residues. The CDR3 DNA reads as TGTGCCAGCAGTTACTCATTTACACAAGTTAAGAACGAGCAGTACTTC. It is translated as CASSYSFTQVKNEQYF.

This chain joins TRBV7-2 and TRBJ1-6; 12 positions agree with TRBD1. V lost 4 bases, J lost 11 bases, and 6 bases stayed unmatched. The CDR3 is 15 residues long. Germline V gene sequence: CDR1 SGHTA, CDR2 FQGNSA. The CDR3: CASSSGTGGYAPLHF. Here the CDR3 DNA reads TGTGCCAGCAGCTCGGGGACAGGGGGCTATGCACCCCTCCACTTT. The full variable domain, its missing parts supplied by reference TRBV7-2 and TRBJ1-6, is GAGVSQSPSNKVTEKGKDVELRCDPISGHTALYWYRQSLGQGLEFLIYFQGNSAPDKSGLPSDRFSAERTGGSVSTLTIQRTQQEDSAVYLCASSSGTGGYAPLHFGNGTRLTVT.

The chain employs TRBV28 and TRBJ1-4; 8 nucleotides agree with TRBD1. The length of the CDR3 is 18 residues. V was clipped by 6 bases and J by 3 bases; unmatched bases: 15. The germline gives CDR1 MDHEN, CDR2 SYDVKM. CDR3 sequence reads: CASSSTGQGGIANEKLFF. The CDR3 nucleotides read TGTGCCAGCAGCTCAACCGGACAGGGCGGTATAGCTAATGAAAAACTGTTTTTT.

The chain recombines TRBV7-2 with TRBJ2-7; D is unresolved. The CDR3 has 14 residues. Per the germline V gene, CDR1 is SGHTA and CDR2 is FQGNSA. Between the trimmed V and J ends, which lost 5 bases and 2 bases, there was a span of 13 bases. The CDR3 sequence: CASSPRSGTYEQYF. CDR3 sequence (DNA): TGTGCCAGCAGCCCCAGGTCCGGAACCTACGAGCAGTACTTC. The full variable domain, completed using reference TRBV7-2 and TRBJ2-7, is GAGVSQSPSNKVTEKGKDVELRCDPISGHTALYWYRQSLGQGLEFLIYFQGNSAPDKSGLPSDRFSAERTGGSVSTLTIQRTQQEDSAVYLCASSPRSGTYEQYFGPGTRLTVT.

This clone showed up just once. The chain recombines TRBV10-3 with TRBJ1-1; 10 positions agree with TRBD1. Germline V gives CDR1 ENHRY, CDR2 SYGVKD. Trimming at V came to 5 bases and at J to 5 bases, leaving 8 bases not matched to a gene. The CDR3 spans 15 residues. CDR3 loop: CAISLDRGIGTEAFF. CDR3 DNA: TGTGCCATCAGTTTGGACAGGGGGATAGGGACTGAAGCTTTCTTT.

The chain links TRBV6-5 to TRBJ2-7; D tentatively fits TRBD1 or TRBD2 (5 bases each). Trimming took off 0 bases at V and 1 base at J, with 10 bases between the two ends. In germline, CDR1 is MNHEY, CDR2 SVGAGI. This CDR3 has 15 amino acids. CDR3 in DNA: TGTGCCAGCAGTTACTCCGGGACCTTGTCCTACGAGCAGTACTTC. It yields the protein CASSYSGTLSYEQYF.

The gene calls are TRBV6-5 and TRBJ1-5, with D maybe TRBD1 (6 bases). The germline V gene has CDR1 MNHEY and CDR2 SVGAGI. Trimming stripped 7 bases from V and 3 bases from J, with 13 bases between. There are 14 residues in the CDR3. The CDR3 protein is CASKKDRSNQPQHF. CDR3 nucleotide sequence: TGTGCCAGCAAAAAAGACAGGTCCAATCAGCCCCAGCATTTT.

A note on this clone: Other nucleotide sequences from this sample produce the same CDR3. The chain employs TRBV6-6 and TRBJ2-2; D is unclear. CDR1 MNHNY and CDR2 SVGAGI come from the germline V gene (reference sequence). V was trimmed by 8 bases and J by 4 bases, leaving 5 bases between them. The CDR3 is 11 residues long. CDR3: CASGRTGELFF. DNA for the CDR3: TGTGCCAGCGGTCGCACCGGGGAGCTGTTTTTT.

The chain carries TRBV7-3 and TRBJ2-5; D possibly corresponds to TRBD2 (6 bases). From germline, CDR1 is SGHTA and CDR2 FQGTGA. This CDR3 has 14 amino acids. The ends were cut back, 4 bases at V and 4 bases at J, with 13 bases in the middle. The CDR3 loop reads CASSSGPGGETQYF. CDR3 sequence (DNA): TGTGCCAGCAGCTCCGGCCCCGGGGGAGAGACCCAGTACTTC.

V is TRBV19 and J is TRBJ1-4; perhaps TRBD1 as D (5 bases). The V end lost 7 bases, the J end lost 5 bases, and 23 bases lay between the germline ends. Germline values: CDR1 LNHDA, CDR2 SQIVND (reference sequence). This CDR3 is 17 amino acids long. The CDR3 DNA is TGTGCCAGTAATAATCTCAGAGTCCAGGGCGGAAATGAAAAACTGTTTTTT. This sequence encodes CASNNLRVQGGNEKLFF.

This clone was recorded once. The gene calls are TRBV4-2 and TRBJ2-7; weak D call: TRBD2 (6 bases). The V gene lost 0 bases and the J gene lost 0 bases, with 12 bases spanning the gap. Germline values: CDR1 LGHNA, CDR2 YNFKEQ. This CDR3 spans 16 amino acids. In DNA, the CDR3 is TGTGCCAGCAGCCAAGATTCGGGACTCGACTCCTACGAGCAGTACTTC. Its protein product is CASSQDSGLDSYEQYF.

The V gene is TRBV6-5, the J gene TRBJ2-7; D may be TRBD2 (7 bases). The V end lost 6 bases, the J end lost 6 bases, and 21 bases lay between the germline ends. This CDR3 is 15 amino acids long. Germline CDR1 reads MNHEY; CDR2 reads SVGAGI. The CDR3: CASRKSGTTVVEQYF. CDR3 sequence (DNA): TGTGCCAGCAGGAAAAGCGGGACAACAGTCGTCGAGCAGTACTTC.

The CDR3 coding sequence is TGTGCCAGCAGCTTAGGTCAGGGGGCCACAGATACGCAGTATTTT. Protein product: CASSLGQGATDTQYF. The chain has TRBV7-2 and TRBJ2-3, with TRBD1 identical over 8 bases. The trim removed 1 base at V and 2 bases at J, leaving 2 bases unmatched. The CDR3 extends over 15 amino acids. Looked up from germline, CDR1 is SGHTA and CDR2 is FQGNSA.